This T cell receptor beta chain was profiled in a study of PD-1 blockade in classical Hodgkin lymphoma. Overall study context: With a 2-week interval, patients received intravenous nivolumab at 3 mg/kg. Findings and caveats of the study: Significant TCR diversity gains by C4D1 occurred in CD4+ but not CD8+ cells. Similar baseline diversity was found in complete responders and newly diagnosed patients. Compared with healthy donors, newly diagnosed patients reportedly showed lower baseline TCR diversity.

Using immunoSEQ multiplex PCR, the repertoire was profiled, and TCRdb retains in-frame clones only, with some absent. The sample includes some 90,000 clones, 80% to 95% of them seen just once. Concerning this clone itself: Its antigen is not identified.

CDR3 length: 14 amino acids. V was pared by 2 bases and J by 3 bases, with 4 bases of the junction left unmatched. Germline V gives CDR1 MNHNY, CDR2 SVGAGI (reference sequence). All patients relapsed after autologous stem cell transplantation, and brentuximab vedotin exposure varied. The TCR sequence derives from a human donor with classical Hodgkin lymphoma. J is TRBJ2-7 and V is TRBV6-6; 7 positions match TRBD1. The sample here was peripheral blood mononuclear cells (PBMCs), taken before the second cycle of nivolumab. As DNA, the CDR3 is TGTGCCAGCAGTTACAGGGGGACAGTCTACGAGCAGTACTTC. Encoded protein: CASSYRGTVYEQYF.